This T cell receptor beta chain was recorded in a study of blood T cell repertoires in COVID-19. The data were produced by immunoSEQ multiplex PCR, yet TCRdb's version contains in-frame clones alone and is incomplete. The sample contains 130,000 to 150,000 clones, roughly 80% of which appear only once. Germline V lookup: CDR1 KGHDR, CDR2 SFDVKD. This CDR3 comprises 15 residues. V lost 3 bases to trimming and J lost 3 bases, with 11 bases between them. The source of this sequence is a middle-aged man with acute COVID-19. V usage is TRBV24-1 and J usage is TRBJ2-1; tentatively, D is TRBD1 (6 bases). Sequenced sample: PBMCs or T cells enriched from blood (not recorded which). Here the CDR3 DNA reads TGTGCCACCAGTGATCTAACGGACAGCTACAATGAGCAGTTCTTC. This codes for CATSDLTDSYNEQFF.